This TCR beta chain was captured by sequencing in a study of early T cells in non-severe SARS-CoV-2 infection. Study findings and constraints: A preference for anti-spike CD8 responses marked VDJdb matching, which missed private and CD4 specificities.

This clonotype was seen a few times. Its antigen is undetermined. The CDR3 is 13 residues long. Trimming stripped 2 bases from V and 2 bases from J, with 7 bases between. Germline V CDR1 and CDR2: SQVTM, ANQGSEA. Attached unique molecular identifiers marked individual cDNA molecules. TCRdb recomputed calls from the 5' RACE reads with MiXCR, one row per CDR3 protein. The sample comprises tens of thousands of distinct CDR3 sequences, 10% to 12% of which are singletons, and 12% rests with the top ten. Sample: whole blood, taken at baseline. This TCR was sampled from an adult who was a healthcare worker with PCR-confirmed SARS-CoV-2 infection or an uninfected control (not recorded which). The V gene is TRBV29-1, the J gene TRBJ1-3; a possible D gene is TRBD1 (5 bases). The DNA for the CDR3 is TGCAGCGTTGAACGGGGGACTGGAAACACCATATATTTT. Translated: CSVERGTGNTIYF.